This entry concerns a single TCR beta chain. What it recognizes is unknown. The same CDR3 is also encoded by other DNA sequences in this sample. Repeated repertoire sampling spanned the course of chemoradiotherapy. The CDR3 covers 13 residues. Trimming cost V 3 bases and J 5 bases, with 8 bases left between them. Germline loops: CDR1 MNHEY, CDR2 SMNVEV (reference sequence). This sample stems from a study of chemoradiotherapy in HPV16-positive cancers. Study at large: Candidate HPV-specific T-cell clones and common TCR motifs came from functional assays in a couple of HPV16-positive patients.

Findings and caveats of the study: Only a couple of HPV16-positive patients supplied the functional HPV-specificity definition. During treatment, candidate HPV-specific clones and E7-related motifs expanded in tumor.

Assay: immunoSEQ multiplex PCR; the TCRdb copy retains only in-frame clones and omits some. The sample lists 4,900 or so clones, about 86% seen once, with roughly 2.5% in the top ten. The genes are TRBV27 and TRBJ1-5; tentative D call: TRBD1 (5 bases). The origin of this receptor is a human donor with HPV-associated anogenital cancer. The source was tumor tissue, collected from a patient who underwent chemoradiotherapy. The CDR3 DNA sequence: TGTGCCAGCAGTTTCAGGGAGGATCAGCCCCAGCATTTT. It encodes CASSFREDQPQHF.